The rows below give T cell receptor beta chains drawn from one sample of a study of early T cells in non-severe SARS-CoV-2 infection. Using its own MiXCR run on the 5' RACE reads, TCRdb lists one record per CDR3 protein. This sample has roughly 100,000 distinct CDR3 sequences, with roughly 14% found just once. Sequencing used whole blood. The origin of the receptors is an adult who was a healthcare worker with PCR-confirmed SARS-CoV-2 infection or an uninfected control (not recorded which). CDR3s include the opening cysteine and the closing phenylalanine or tryptophan. The D gene is left open where the match is weak. Expanded clones are given a class, and other clones once, few, many or no size at all.

j_call v_call clone_size d_call cdr3_nt cdr3_aa
TRBJ2-1 TRBV5-4 many TRBD2 TGTGCCAGCAGCCGTCTTGCGGGAGATAATGAGCAGTTCTTC CASSRLAGDNEQFF
TRBJ2-5 TRBV27 - TRBD2 TGTGCCAGCAGTTTATATCGTCTAGCGGGAGGGCAAGAGACCCAGTACTTC CASSLYRLAGGQETQYF
TRBJ1-3 TRBV3-1 few - TGTGCCAGCAGCCAAGTACACCTGAGCTCTGGAAACACCATATATTTT CASSQVHLSSGNTIYF
TRBJ1-2 TRBV20-1 many - TGCAGTGCCCGGACAGTGCGGGATGGCTACACCTTC CSARTVRDGYTF
TRBJ2-1 TRBV6-4 few TRBD2 TGTGCCAGCAGCGCCCTCCGCGGGAGGGCCCCCAATGAGCAGTTCTTC CASSALRGRAPNEQFF
TRBJ2-7 TRBV5-1 many - TGCGCCAGCAGCGGCGATTCCTACGAGCAGTACTTC CASSGDSYEQYF
TRBJ2-2 TRBV12-3/TRBV12-4 - TRBD2 TGTGCCAGCAGTTTAACACGCGCTAGCGGGAACCCCGGGGAGCTGTTTTTT CASSLTRASGNPGELFF
TRBJ2-1 TRBV11-2 - - TGTGCCAGCAGCTTAGATCGTAGTAATTTCAATGAGCAGTTCTTC CASSLDRSNFNEQFF
TRBJ1-1 TRBV7-3 many - TGTGCCAGCAGTCTAGACGGACCGAACACTGAAGCTTTCTTT CASSLDGPNTEAFF
TRBJ2-7 TRBV7-2 few - TGTGCCAGCAGGCCGACTAGGAGTTCCTACGAGCAGTACTTC CASRPTRSSYEQYF
TRBJ2-7 TRBV7-6 - - TGTGCCAGCAGCTTCCAGGGCCCCTCCTCCAGATACGAGCAGTACTTC CASSFQGPSSRYEQYF
TRBJ2-2 TRBV3-1 - - TGTGCCAGCAGCCAAAGGCTAGACGGCGGGGAGCTGTTTTTT CASSQRLDGGELFF
TRBJ1-5 TRBV6-5 few - TGTGCCAGCCGTCGGTCAGCAAACCTCAATCAGCCCCAGCATTTT CASRRSANLNQPQHF
TRBJ2-7 TRBV28 few TRBD2 TGTGCCAGCAGCCCCAGGACTAGCCGCTACGAGCAGTACTTC CASSPRTSRYEQYF
TRBJ2-7 TRBV7-2 - - TGTGCCAGCAGCTTAACTAGCTCCTACGAGCAGTACTTC CASSLTSSYEQYF
TRBJ2-7 TRBV28 - - TGTGCCAGCAGTCCTACATGGACAGTCTACGAGCAGTACTTC CASSPTWTVYEQYF
TRBJ1-6 TRBV20-1 many TRBD1 TGCAGTGCTCCTGACAGGGGGTACAATTCACCCCTCCACTTT CSAPDRGYNSPLHF